The 28 T cell receptor beta chains below come from one sample, sequenced in a study of blood T cell repertoires in COVID-19 (dated by TCRdb to the early 2020s). Libraries were constructed by the immunoSEQ multiplex PCR assay. The table was pulled from immuneACCESS by TCRdb, which kept in-frame rearrangements only. Such tables lose some clones; where checked, under half of the loss comes from unresolved V genes, and the rest has no known cause. Counted in this sample were some 15,000 clones; around 80% of them appeared once. Roughly 26% of the sample is taken by the ten largest. Sequencing was carried out using peripheral blood. These receptors came from a woman aged 70-85 years with active COVID-19.

This chain links TRBV7-2 with TRBJ2-3; 9 nucleotides match TRBD2. V gave up 1 base and J gave up 5 bases; unmatched junction bases: 7. CDR1 is SGHTA, CDR2 FQGNSA, per germline. CDR3 length: 16 residues. CDR3 bases: TGTGCCAGCAGCTTAGGGCTAGCGGGATCAAGAGATACGCAGTATTTT. It is translated as CASSLGLAGSRDTQYF.

V gene TRBV5-5 combines with J gene TRBJ2-1, with TRBD2 matching over 14 bases. Germline-derived CDR1 and CDR2 are SGHKS and YYEKEE (reference sequence). Germline trimming cut 3 bases from V and 9 bases from J; bases unmatched to any gene: 8. This CDR3 spans 16 amino acids. The CDR3 nucleotides are TGTGCCAGCAGCTCCACGGGACTAGCGGGAGAACGTGAGCAGTTCTTC. Protein product: CASSSTGLAGEREQFF.

J is TRBJ1-2 and V is TRBV19; TRBD1 agrees at 7 bases. The germline CDR1 and CDR2 sequences are LNHDA and SQIVND (reference sequence). The CDR3 totals 12 residues. For the CDR3, the DNA is TGTGCAGCACAGGGGCCTAACTATGGCTACACCTTC. This gives the protein CAAQGPNYGYTF. The variable domain in full, completed from reference TRBV19 and TRBJ1-2, reads DGGITQSPKYLFRKEGQNVTLSCEQNLNHDAMYWYRQDPGQGLRLIYYSQIVNDFQKGDIAEGYSVSREKKESFPLTVTSAQKNPTAFYLCAAQGPNYGYTFGSGTRLTVV.

This clone has a single count. The rearrangement joins TRBV9 to TRBJ1-1, with 7 bases identical to TRBD1. CDR3 size: 14 residues. CDR1 is SGDLS, CDR2 YYNGEE, per germline. The junction had 8 bases not matched to a gene; V was cut back by 4 bases and J by 5 bases. The CDR3 DNA reads as TGTGCCAGCAGCACCCGACAGGGCGGAACTGAAGCTTTCTTT. Its protein is CASSTRQGGTEAFF.

The sample holds one count of this clone. The rearrangement links TRBV18 to TRBJ1-5; TRBD1 matches 7 bases. The V segment lost 3 bases and the J segment 8 bases; nucleotides outside the gene matches: 10. This CDR3 contains 15 residues. The germline V gene encodes CDR1 KGHSH and CDR2 LQKENI. The CDR3 sequence: CASSPSKGGREPQHF. In nucleotides, the CDR3 is TGTGCCAGCTCACCCAGTAAAGGGGGCCGGGAGCCCCAGCATTTT.

This clone was observed a single time. The V call is TRBV27, the J call TRBJ2-7; weak D call: TRBD2 (6 bases). The V gene lost 4 bases and the J gene lost 1 base, with 14 bases spanning the gap. Germline CDR1 and CDR2: MNHEY and SMNVEV (reference sequence). The CDR3 spans 15 residues. CDR3 residues: CASSWSAGLSYEQYF. Here the CDR3 DNA reads TGTGCCAGCAGTTGGTCAGCGGGTCTTTCCTACGAGCAGTACTTC.

The gene calls are TRBV4-1 and TRBJ1-3; D not certain. This CDR3 is 12 amino acids long. V lost 2 bases and J lost 8, with 7 bases in between. From germline, CDR1 is MGHRA and CDR2 YSYEKL. CDR3 protein: CASSQWLDTIYF. CDR3 in DNA: TGCGCCAGCAGCCAATGGCTGGACACCATATATTTT.

This clone was observed a handful of times. This chain connects TRBV3-1 (or the pseudogene TRBV3-2) to TRBJ2-1, with 7 nucleotides matching TRBD2. This CDR3 region has 21 residues. The V gene end was trimmed by 0 bases and the J gene end by 6 bases; junction bases not matched to a gene: 23. From germline, CDR1 is LGHDT and CDR2 YNNKEL (reference sequence). CDR3 loop: CASSQEGLSVGRACGRNEQFF. As DNA, the CDR3 is TGTGCCAGCAGCCAAGAAGGCCTTTCTGTTGGGAGGGCCTGTGGACGCAATGAGCAGTTCTTC.

The chain carries TRBV7-2 and TRBJ1-1, with D tentatively TRBD1 (5 bases). CDR3 size: 14 residues. V lost 5 bases and J lost 0, with 10 bases in between. Germline CDR1 is SGHTA and CDR2 is FQGNSA. CDR3 loop: CASSPGNLNTEAFF. The CDR3 coding sequence is TGTGCCAGCAGCCCAGGGAACCTGAACACTGAAGCTTTCTTT.

Within the sample, this clone is medium-sized (0.01 to 0.1%). The DNA of the CDR3 is TGTGCCAGCAGCTTAGTATATAGCAATCAGCCCCAGCATTTT. Translation gives CASSLVYSNQPQHF. V and J are TRBV7-8 and TRBJ1-5; no definite D call. This CDR3 comprises 14 residues. Germline assignment: CDR1 SGHVS and CDR2 FQNEAQ. V was clipped by 1 base and J by 0 bases, with 4 bases between them.

This clone was seen only once. The chain combines TRBV9 with TRBJ2-3, with TRBD2 identical over 9 bases. V dropped 4 bases and J dropped 2; count of bases not matched to a gene: 17. The CDR3 covers 19 residues. The germline gives CDR1 SGDLS, CDR2 YYNGEE. Written as DNA, the CDR3 is TGTGCCAGCAGCCCCCGAATGGGACTAGCTATGGGCCCCACAGATACGCAGTATTTT. As protein: CASSPRMGLAMGPTDTQYF.

The chain recombines TRBV27 with TRBJ1-2; no definite D call. This CDR3 has 13 amino acids. Germline V gene sequence: CDR1 MNHEY, CDR2 SMNVEV (reference sequence). V lost 5 bases to trimming and J lost 2 bases, with 9 bases between them. CDR3 DNA: TGTGCCAGCAGTAAGCTAGGCAACTATGGCTACACCTTC. Its translation: CASSKLGNYGYTF.

This clone has more than one count but fewer than ten. The chain employs TRBV6-4 and TRBJ2-3, with D maybe TRBD2 (6 bases). The CDR3 has 13 residues. Germline CDR1 is MRHNA and CDR2 is SNTAGT. Trimming pared 5 bases from V and 0 bases from J, leaving 6 bases between. CDR3 sequence reads: CASSSGSTDTQYF. DNA for the CDR3: TGTGCCAGCAGTAGCGGGAGCACAGATACGCAGTATTTT.

This clone was picked up a small number of times. J is TRBJ2-7 and V is TRBV19; unclear D gene. Germline assignment: CDR1 LNHDA and CDR2 SQIVND (reference sequence). The CDR3 sequence is 15 residues long. V was shortened by 1 base and J by 7 bases, with 17 bases between the two germline ends. The CDR3 region is CASSIGLDFSREQYF. DNA for the CDR3: TGTGCCAGTAGTATAGGACTTGATTTCTCGCGGGAGCAGTACTTC.

This clone has only one observation. This chain connects TRBV11-3 to TRBJ2-7, with 7 bases that match TRBD2. Losses at the gene ends were 5 bases for V and 6 bases for J; bases not matched to a gene: 4. The CDR3 length is 12 residues. CDR1 and CDR2 (germline): SGHNT, YENEEA. CDR3 bases: TGTGCCAGCAGCCTGTGGGAGGGCGAGCAGTACTTC. As protein: CASSLWEGEQYF. Supplemented by reference TRBV11-3 and TRBJ2-7, the full variable domain reads EAGVVQSPRYKIIEKKQPVAFWCNPISGHNTLYWYLQNLGQGPELLIRYENEEAVDDSQLPKDRFSAERLKGVDSTLKIQPAELGDSAVYLCASSLWEGEQYFGPGTRLTVT.

This clone was detected a few times. V and J are TRBV7-6 and TRBJ2-7, with TRBD1 identical over 7 bases. In germline, CDR1 is SGHVS, CDR2 FNYEAQ. Trimming took 5 bases from V and 2 from J; bases not matched to a gene: 3. CDR3 length: 13 residues. In DNA, the CDR3 is TGTGCCAGCAGCATCGGGACAGCCTACGAGCAGTACTTC. The encoded protein is CASSIGTAYEQYF.

V and J are TRBV4-2 and TRBJ1-2, with D unresolved. The germline V gene has CDR1 LGHNA and CDR2 YNFKEQ. V was clipped by 1 base and J by 6 bases, with 6 bases between them. This CDR3 contains 12 residues. The CDR3 loop reads CASSQAGDGYTF. In DNA, the CDR3 is TGTGCCAGCAGCCAAGCCGGGGATGGCTACACCTTC.

The rearrangement links TRBV27 to TRBJ1-2, with 7 bases identical to TRBD1. CDR1 is MNHEY and CDR2 is SMNVEV in the germline V gene (reference sequence). Unmatched junction bases numbered 11, after V lost 2 bases and J lost 8 bases. CDR3 size: 15 residues. The DNA for the CDR3 is TGTGCCAGCAGTTTACGGGAGGGGGCCATCTACGGCTACACCTTC. Translated, it gives CASSLREGAIYGYTF.

DNA for the CDR3: TGCGCCAGCAGCCATCTCTGGAGAGCTAACTATGGCTACACCTTC. Its translation: CASSHLWRANYGYTF. This rearrangement joins TRBV4-1 to TRBJ1-2; D uncertain. Trimming took off 3 bases at V and 0 bases at J, with 11 bases between the two ends. The CDR3 is made up of 15 amino acids. Germline V gene lookup returns CDR1 MGHRA and CDR2 YSYEKL.

The count of this clone is one. The CDR3 sequence: CATRGQGDTQYF. The CDR3 coding sequence is TGTGCCACCAGAGGACAGGGAGATACGCAGTATTTT. This rearrangement joins TRBV24-1 to TRBJ2-3; 8 bases map to TRBD1. After removal of 7 bases from V and 5 bases from J, the junction contained 1 base not matched to a gene. The CDR3 length is 12 residues. Germline-derived CDR1 and CDR2 are KGHDR and SFDVKD.

This clone occurred once. The V call is TRBV7-8, the J call TRBJ2-3; a weak D match, TRBD2 (7 bases). V lost 1 base to trimming and J lost 0 bases, with 11 bases between them. The germline gives CDR1 SGHVS, CDR2 FQNEAQ. The CDR3 extends over 16 amino acids. CDR3 nucleotide sequence: TGTGCCAGCAGCTTAGTGGGGGGGCCTAGCACAGATACGCAGTATTTT. This gives the protein CASSLVGGPSTDTQYF.

This chain links TRBV18 with TRBJ2-5, with 11 bases identical to TRBD1. The trim removed 2 bases at V and 3 bases at J, leaving 2 bases unmatched. The CDR3 runs 15 residues. Germline-derived CDR1 and CDR2 are KGHSH and LQKENI. In DNA, the CDR3 is TGTGCCAGCTCACCAAGGACAGGGGGCGAAGAGACCCAGTACTTC. Protein sequence: CASSPRTGGEETQYF. The whole variable domain, remainder taken from reference TRBV18 and TRBJ2-5, is NAGVMQNPRHLVRRRGQEARLRCSPMKGHSHVYWYRQLPEEGLKFMVYLQKENIIDESGMPKERFSAEFPKEGPSILRIQQVVRGDSAAYFCASSPRTGGEETQYFGPGTRLLVL.

The chain has TRBV6-5 and TRBJ1-3; no reliable D call. CDR1 and CDR2 (germline): MNHEY, SVGAGI. The CDR3 spans 14 residues. With 7 bases removed from V and 3 bases from J, the gap between germline ends came to 13 bases. DNA for the CDR3: TGTGCCAGCAAGAGGGCAGAGGATGGAAACACCATATATTTT. Its protein is CASKRAEDGNTIYF.

The chain has TRBV6-2 or TRBV6-3 and TRBJ2-3; possibly TRBD2 for D (6 bases). In germline, CDR1 is MNHEY, CDR2 SVGEGT. This CDR3 has 15 amino acids. The V end was cut by 4 bases, the J end by 5 bases, with 16 bases between. Here the CDR3 DNA reads TGTGCCAGCAGTTCCCTTACGGGAGCTAAAGATACGCAGTATTTT. Its translation: CASSSLTGAKDTQYF.

This clone was recorded only once. This rearrangement joins TRBV7-2 to TRBJ2-1; 13 nucleotides line up with TRBD2. Germline loops: CDR1 SGHTA, CDR2 FQGNSA. V lost 4 bases, J lost 15 bases, and 3 bases stayed unmatched. The CDR3 sequence is 12 residues long. DNA for the CDR3: TGTGCCAGCAGCTACACTAGCGGGAGGGGGTTCTTC. This gives the protein CASSYTSGRGFF.

V and J are TRBV14 and TRBJ1-2; D not certain. Between the trimmed V and J ends, which lost 0 bases and 2 bases, there was a span of 10 bases. CDR1 SGHDN and CDR2 FVKESK come from the germline V gene. This CDR3 has 15 amino acids. CDR3 loop: CASSQDREPNYGYTF. The CDR3 region has the DNA TGTGCCAGCAGCCAAGACCGGGAGCCCAACTATGGCTACACCTTC.

This chain links TRBV10-3 with TRBJ2-7; 7 bases match TRBD1. The CDR3 runs to 13 residues. V lost 7 bases to trimming and J lost 4 bases; unmatched junction nucleotides: 7. The V gene's germline CDR1 is ENHRY and CDR2 SYGVKD. The CDR3: CAIKEDRVYEQYF. DNA for the CDR3: TGTGCCATCAAAGAAGACAGGGTGTACGAGCAGTACTTC.

The chain has TRBV7-6 and TRBJ2-5, with 12 bases matching TRBD2. Losses at the gene ends were 5 bases for V and 2 bases for J; bases not matched to a gene: 3. The CDR3 spans 15 residues. The V gene's germline CDR1 is SGHVS and CDR2 FNYEAQ. CDR3 nucleotides: TGTGCCAGCAGCCATGGGACTAGCGGGCAAGAGACCCAGTACTTC. Amino acid sequence: CASSHGTSGQETQYF. Using reference TRBV7-6 and TRBJ2-5 for the parts outside the CDR3, the full variable domain is GAGVSQSPRYKVTKRGQDVALRCDPISGHVSLYWYRQALGQGPEFLTYFNYEAQQDKSGLPNDRFSAERPEGSISTLTIQRTEQRDSAMYRCASSHGTSGQETQYFGPGTRLLVL.